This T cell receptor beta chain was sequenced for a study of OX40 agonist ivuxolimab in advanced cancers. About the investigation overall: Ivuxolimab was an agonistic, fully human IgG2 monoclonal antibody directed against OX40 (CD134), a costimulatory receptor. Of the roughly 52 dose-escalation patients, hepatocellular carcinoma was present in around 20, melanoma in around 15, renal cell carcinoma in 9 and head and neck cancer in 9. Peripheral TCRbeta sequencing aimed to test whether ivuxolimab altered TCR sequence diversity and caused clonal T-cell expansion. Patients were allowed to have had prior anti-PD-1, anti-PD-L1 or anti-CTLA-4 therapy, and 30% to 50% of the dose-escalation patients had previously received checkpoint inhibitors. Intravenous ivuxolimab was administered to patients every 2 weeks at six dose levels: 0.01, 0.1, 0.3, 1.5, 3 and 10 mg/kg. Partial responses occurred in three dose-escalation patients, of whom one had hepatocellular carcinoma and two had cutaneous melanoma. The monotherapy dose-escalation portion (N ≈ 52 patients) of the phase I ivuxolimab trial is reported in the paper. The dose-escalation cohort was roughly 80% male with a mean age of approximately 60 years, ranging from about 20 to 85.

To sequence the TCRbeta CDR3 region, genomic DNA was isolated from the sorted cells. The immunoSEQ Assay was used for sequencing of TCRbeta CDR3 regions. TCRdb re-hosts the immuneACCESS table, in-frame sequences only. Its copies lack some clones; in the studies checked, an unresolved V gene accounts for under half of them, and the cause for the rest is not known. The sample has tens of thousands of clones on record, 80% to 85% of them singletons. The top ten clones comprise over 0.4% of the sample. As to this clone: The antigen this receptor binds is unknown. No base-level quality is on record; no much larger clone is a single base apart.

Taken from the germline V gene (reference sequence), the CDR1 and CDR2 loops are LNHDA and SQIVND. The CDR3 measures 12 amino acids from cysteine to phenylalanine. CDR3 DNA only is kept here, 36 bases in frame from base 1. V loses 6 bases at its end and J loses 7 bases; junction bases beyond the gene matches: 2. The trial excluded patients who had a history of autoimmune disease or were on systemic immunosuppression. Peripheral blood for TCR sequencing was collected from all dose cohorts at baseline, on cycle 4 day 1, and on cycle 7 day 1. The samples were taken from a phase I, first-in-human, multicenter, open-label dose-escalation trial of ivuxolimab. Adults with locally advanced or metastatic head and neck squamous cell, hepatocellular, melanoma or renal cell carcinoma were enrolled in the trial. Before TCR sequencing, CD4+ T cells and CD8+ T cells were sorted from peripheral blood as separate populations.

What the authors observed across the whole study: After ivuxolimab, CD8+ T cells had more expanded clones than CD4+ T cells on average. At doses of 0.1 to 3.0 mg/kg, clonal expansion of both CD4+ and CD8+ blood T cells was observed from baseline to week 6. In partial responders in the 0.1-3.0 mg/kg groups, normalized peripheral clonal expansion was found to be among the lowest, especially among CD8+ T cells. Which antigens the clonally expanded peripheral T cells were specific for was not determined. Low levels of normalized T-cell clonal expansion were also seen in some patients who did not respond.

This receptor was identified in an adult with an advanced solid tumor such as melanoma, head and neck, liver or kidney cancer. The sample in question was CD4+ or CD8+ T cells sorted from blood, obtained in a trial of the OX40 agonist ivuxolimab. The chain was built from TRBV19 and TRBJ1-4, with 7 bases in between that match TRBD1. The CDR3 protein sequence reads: CASRRTGEKLFF. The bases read TGTGCCAGTAGGAGGACAGGTGAAAAACTGTTTTTT. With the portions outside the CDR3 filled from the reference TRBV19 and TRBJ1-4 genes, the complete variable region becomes DGGITQSPKYLFRKEGQNVTLSCEQNLNHDAMYWYRQDPGQGLRLIYYSQIVNDFQKGDIAEGYSVSREKKESFPLTVTSAQKNPTAFYLCASRRTGEKLFFGSGTQLSVL.